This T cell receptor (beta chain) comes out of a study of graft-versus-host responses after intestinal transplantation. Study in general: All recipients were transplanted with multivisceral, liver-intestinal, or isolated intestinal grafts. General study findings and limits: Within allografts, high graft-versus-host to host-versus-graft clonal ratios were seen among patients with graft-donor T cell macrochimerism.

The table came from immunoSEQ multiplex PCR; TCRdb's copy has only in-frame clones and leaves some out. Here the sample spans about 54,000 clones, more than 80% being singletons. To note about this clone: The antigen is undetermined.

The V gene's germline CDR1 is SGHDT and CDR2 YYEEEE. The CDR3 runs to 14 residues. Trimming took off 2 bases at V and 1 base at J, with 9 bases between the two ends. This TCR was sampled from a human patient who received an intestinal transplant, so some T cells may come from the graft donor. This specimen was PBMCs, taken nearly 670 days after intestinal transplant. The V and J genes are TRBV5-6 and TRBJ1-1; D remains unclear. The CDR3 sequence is CASSFGRSNTEAFF. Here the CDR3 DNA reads TGTGCCAGCAGCTTTGGCAGGTCGAACACTGAAGCTTTCTTT.